This TCR beta chain was sequenced for a study of T cells in Graves' hyperthyroidism and ophthalmopathy. Study-level background: Peripheral blood was obtained at initial diagnosis, preceding any treatment. Study-level findings and limits: In the blood, most expanded thyroid clonotypes above 0.001 appeared as well.

The CDR3 is 16 residues long. Germline V gene data show CDR1 as SGHRS and CDR2 as YFSETQ. J was trimmed by 1 base and V by 0 bases; bases with no gene match: 4. Enrolled ophthalmopathy patients presented with a Clinical Activity Score of at least 3, a NOSPECS grade of at least 4, and disease duration under 3 months. This sample holds PBMCs from less than 11 ml fresh peripheral blood. This clonotype came up a few times. As yet, its antigen is unknown. RNA transcripts were the template for amplifying TCR beta CDR3 regions. The primer set for the first-round RT-PCR of the TCR CDR3 was HTBI. TCRdb re-derived calls from the multiplex PCR reads in MiXCR, one entry per CDR3 protein. The data show about 610,000 distinct CDR3 sequences, with roughly 15% seen just once and about 4% held by the top ten.

The sequencing sample was made of blood. This chain links TRBV5-1 with TRBJ2-3; 8 nucleotides line up with TRBD2. The source of this sequence is a woman between 40 and 50 years old with Graves' ophthalmopathy. The chain's CDR3 is CASSLVAAGGTDTQYF. Written as DNA, the CDR3 is TGCGCCAGCAGCTTGGTGGCAGCGGGAGGCACAGATACGCAGTATTTT.